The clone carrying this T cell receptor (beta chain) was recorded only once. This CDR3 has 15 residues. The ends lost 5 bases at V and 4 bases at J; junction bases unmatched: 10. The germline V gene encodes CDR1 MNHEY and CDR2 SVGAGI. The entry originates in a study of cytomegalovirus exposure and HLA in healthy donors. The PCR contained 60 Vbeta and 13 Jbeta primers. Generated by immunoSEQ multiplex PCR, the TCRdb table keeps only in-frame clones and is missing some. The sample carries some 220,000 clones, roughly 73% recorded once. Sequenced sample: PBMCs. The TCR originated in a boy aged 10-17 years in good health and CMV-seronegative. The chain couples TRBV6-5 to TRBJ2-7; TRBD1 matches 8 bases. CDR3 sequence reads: CASSRQGPFGYEQYF. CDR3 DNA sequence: TGTGCCAGCAGTCGACAGGGGCCCTTTGGATACGAGCAGTACTTC.